This is a list of T cell receptor beta chains from one sample in a study of CD8 T cells in ankylosing spondylitis. TCRdb itself ran the 5' RACE reads through MiXCR, one entry per CDR3 protein. Altogether around 770,000 distinct CDR3 sequences are present, 15% to 20% being singletons, with the ten largest covering under 20%. Sample: blood, either unsorted or a sorted T cell fraction (not recorded which). The source of these receptors is a male donor with ankylosing spondylitis. CDR3s leave out the opening cysteine and the closing phenylalanine or tryptophan. The order of the fields is D gene, J gene, V gene, CDR3 protein. A D gene is named only where the DNA matches it firmly.

d_gene: .; j_gene: TRBJ1-2; v_gene: TRBV7-2; CDR3aa: ASSLAVDYGYT
d_gene: .; j_gene: TRBJ2-7; v_gene: TRBV27; CDR3aa: ASSLVGAGYEQY
d_gene: .; j_gene: TRBJ2-3; v_gene: TRBV7-3; CDR3aa: ASSRLGGSTDTQY
d_gene: .; j_gene: TRBJ1-4; v_gene: TRBV18; CDR3aa: ASSPQGFGNEKLF
d_gene: TRBD1; j_gene: TRBJ1-2; v_gene: TRBV18; CDR3aa: ASSPGQVGAYGYT
d_gene: TRBD1; j_gene: TRBJ1-2; v_gene: TRBV28; CDR3aa: ASSNPGQGLFDGYT
d_gene: .; j_gene: TRBJ2-4; v_gene: TRBV29-1; CDR3aa: SVRSTRDIQY
d_gene: .; j_gene: TRBJ2-7; v_gene: TRBV21-1; CDR3aa: ASSKGCGNTYEQY
d_gene: .; j_gene: TRBJ1-4; v_gene: TRBV12-3/TRBV12-4; CDR3aa: ASRETNEKLF
d_gene: .; j_gene: TRBJ2-1; v_gene: TRBV20-1; CDR3aa: SARFGRTNNEQF
d_gene: .; j_gene: TRBJ2-7; v_gene: TRBV5-1; CDR3aa: ASSSSPGRSAYEQY
d_gene: .; j_gene: TRBJ2-3; v_gene: TRBV2; CDR3aa: ASSEAPASWGTDTQY
d_gene: .; j_gene: TRBJ2-3; v_gene: TRBV2; CDR3aa: ASSSKGDTQY
d_gene: .; j_gene: TRBJ2-7; v_gene: TRBV18; CDR3aa: ASCPSQGLCYEQY
d_gene: TRBD1; j_gene: TRBJ1-2; v_gene: TRBV14; CDR3aa: ASSQDGTGRNGYT
d_gene: .; j_gene: TRBJ2-7; v_gene: TRBV3-1; CDR3aa: ASSQLTNGFGQY
d_gene: TRBD2; j_gene: TRBJ2-7; v_gene: TRBV10-3; CDR3aa: AISETSGSYEQY
d_gene: .; j_gene: TRBJ2-7; v_gene: TRBV20-1; CDR3aa: SARDEGPVGLYEQY
d_gene: .; j_gene: TRBJ2-7; v_gene: TRBV6-1; CDR3aa: ASTSTDSPYEQY
d_gene: TRBD1; j_gene: TRBJ1-6; v_gene: TRBV4-1; CDR3aa: ASSITGGSPLH
d_gene: TRBD1; j_gene: TRBJ1-1; v_gene: TRBV12-3/TRBV12-4; CDR3aa: ATMWAGGDRTEAF
d_gene: TRBD2; j_gene: TRBJ2-2; v_gene: TRBV4-3; CDR3aa: ASSQDTGGGELF
d_gene: .; j_gene: TRBJ1-2; v_gene: TRBV20-1; CDR3aa: SVWTEPNYGYT
d_gene: .; j_gene: TRBJ2-1; v_gene: TRBV6-1; CDR3aa: ASSRPGRDNEQF
d_gene: .; j_gene: TRBJ1-2; v_gene: TRBV7-9; CDR3aa: ASSHDNWGGYGYT
d_gene: .; j_gene: TRBJ2-6; v_gene: TRBV4-3; CDR3aa: ASSHGTTGRAGANVLT
d_gene: .; j_gene: TRBJ2-2; v_gene: TRBV29-1; CDR3aa: SVEDFLIGGELF
d_gene: .; j_gene: TRBJ2-2; v_gene: TRBV7-3; CDR3aa: ASRVGGNTGELF
d_gene: .; j_gene: TRBJ1-5; v_gene: TRBV12-3/TRBV12-4; CDR3aa: ASSFDGLNQPQH
d_gene: TRBD1; j_gene: TRBJ2-3; v_gene: TRBV7-2; CDR3aa: ASRPAGTGGADTQY
d_gene: .; j_gene: TRBJ2-7; v_gene: TRBV27; CDR3aa: ASSLSGGQVLYEQY
d_gene: .; j_gene: TRBJ1-1; v_gene: TRBV5-1; CDR3aa: ACSSRQPGTEAF
d_gene: .; j_gene: TRBJ1-1; v_gene: TRBV5-5; CDR3aa: ASSLTGQMNTEVF
d_gene: .; j_gene: TRBJ2-1; v_gene: TRBV11-2; CDR3aa: ASSLGGRETRNEQF
d_gene: TRBD2; j_gene: TRBJ2-1; v_gene: TRBV27; CDR3aa: ASSLPPGTSGGAYNEQF
d_gene: .; j_gene: TRBJ2-2; v_gene: TRBV7-6; CDR3aa: ASSDQGVWNPGELF
d_gene: .; j_gene: TRBJ2-7; v_gene: TRBV30; CDR3aa: AWSVPEGITYEQY
d_gene: .; j_gene: TRBJ1-1; v_gene: TRBV27; CDR3aa: ASSLSRPEGRGVAF
d_gene: TRBD2; j_gene: TRBJ2-2; v_gene: TRBV4-1; CDR3aa: ASSPSGGDTGELF
d_gene: .; j_gene: TRBJ2-1; v_gene: TRBV13; CDR3aa: ASSLSPRSSYNEQF
d_gene: .; j_gene: TRBJ1-2; v_gene: TRBV28; CDR3aa: ASSSAGDVYGYT
d_gene: .; j_gene: TRBJ2-7; v_gene: TRBV3-1; CDR3aa: ASSSLGGVYEQY
d_gene: TRBD2; j_gene: TRBJ2-5; v_gene: TRBV4-2; CDR3aa: ASSQGEELAGQETQY
d_gene: .; j_gene: TRBJ2-2; v_gene: TRBV7-9; CDR3aa: ASARVNTGELF
d_gene: .; j_gene: TRBJ2-3; v_gene: TRBV5-1; CDR3aa: ASSSSSSTDTQY
d_gene: .; j_gene: TRBJ1-3; v_gene: TRBV29-1; CDR3aa: SVGFATGNTIY
d_gene: .; j_gene: TRBJ1-2; v_gene: TRBV12-3/TRBV12-4; CDR3aa: ASSFGGGNYGYT
d_gene: TRBD2; j_gene: TRBJ2-5; v_gene: TRBV24-1; CDR3aa: ATGPGGGGQETQY
d_gene: TRBD2; j_gene: TRBJ2-1; v_gene: TRBV2; CDR3aa: ASSIAGGYNEQF
d_gene: .; j_gene: TRBJ2-3; v_gene: TRBV7-8; CDR3aa: ASREISGYTDTQY
d_gene: .; j_gene: TRBJ2-7; v_gene: TRBV4-2; CDR3aa: ASSQEYWEDEQY
d_gene: .; j_gene: TRBJ1-1; v_gene: TRBV15; CDR3aa: ATSRGAGLRGTEAF
d_gene: .; j_gene: TRBJ1-1; v_gene: TRBV5-1; CDR3aa: ASSLVSLLNTEAF
d_gene: .; j_gene: TRBJ2-7; v_gene: TRBV5-5; CDR3aa: ASSLEKGLNSYEQY